Listed here are 30 T cell receptor beta chains from one sample, sequenced in a study of CD8 T cells in Susac syndrome. RNA was extracted with the RNeasy kit, and a quantity of about 0.45 to 1 ug was reverse transcribed using random hexamers. TCRdb re-called the immunoSEQ multiplex PCR reads with MiXCR, one entry per CDR3 protein. Altogether 150,000 to 200,000 distinct CDR3 sequences are present, around 93% being singletons, with the ten largest covering about 0.15%. Sample: CD8+ T cells from PBMCs. Every receptor here comes from a human donor with Susac syndrome.

This clonotype was observed a handful of times. The chain employs TRBV9 and TRBJ1-1, with 9 bases that match TRBD1. The CDR3 length is 14 residues. The germline V gene encodes CDR1 SGDLS and CDR2 YYNGEE. The junction had 2 bases not matched to a gene; V was cut back by 0 bases and J by 5 bases. CDR3 coding DNA: TGTGCCAGCAGCGTAGGACAGGGGGGGACTGAAGCTTTCTTT. Translation gives CASSVGQGGTEAFF.

V and J are TRBV20-1 and TRBJ2-5; TRBD1 agrees at 10 bases. The J segment lost 5 bases and the V segment lost 2 bases, leaving 17 bases of the junction unmatched. The CDR3 extends over 18 amino acids. Germline lookup yields CDR1 DFQATT and CDR2 SNEGSKA (reference sequence). The CDR3 sequence: CSARPEDRGSEGWETQYF. The DNA of the CDR3 is TGCAGTGCTAGACCCGAGGACAGGGGGAGTGAAGGCTGGGAGACCCAGTACTTC.

This clonotype was seen once. The rearrangement links TRBV24-1 to TRBJ1-5; no definite D call. This CDR3 is 15 amino acids long. The V end was cut by 5 bases, the J end by 0 bases, with 10 bases between. Germline lookup yields CDR1 KGHDR and CDR2 SFDVKD. CDR3 in amino acids: CATSGPDGSNQPQHF. CDR3 sequence (DNA): TGTGCCACCAGTGGTCCCGACGGTAGCAATCAGCCCCAGCATTTT.

The CDR3 loop is CSARPLSGYTF. DNA of the CDR3: TGCAGTGCTAGGCCGTTATCGGGCTACACCTTC. The chain is built from TRBV20-1 and TRBJ1-2; D uncertain. V was cut by 3 bases and J by 8 bases, with 10 bases left in between. This CDR3 region has 11 residues. Germline V gives CDR1 DFQATT, CDR2 SNEGSKA (reference sequence).

V gene TRBV19 combines with J gene TRBJ2-3; D gene uncertain. V was trimmed by 4 bases and J by 3 bases, leaving 8 bases between them. The length of the CDR3 is 13 residues. Germline assignment: CDR1 LNHDA and CDR2 SQIVND (reference sequence). The CDR3: CASSTRATDTQYF. The CDR3, as DNA: TGTGCCAGTAGTACCCGAGCAACAGATACGCAGTATTTT.

The V call is TRBV12-3 or TRBV12-4, the J call TRBJ1-2, with unresolved D. Trimming stripped 1 base from V and 4 bases from J, with 4 bases between. CDR3 size: 12 residues. CDR3 in DNA: TGTGCCAGCAGTTTAGTTGGCTATGGCTACACCTTC. It translates to CASSLVGYGYTF.

The chain uses TRBV4-1 and TRBJ2-1, with TRBD2 identical over 9 bases. The germline gives CDR1 MGHRA, CDR2 YSYEKL. CDR3 size: 20 residues. Trimming took 5 bases from V and 4 from J; bases not matched to a gene: 21. The CDR3 loop reads CASSYKGATSGTSGYNEQFF. The CDR3 coding sequence is TGCGCCAGCAGCTATAAGGGAGCGACTAGCGGTACCTCAGGGTACAATGAGCAGTTCTTC.

The chain employs TRBV3-1 and TRBJ2-3, with 8 positions matching TRBD2. Germline V gives CDR1 LGHDT, CDR2 YNNKEL (reference sequence). The junction had 7 bases not matched to a gene; V was cut back by 3 bases and J by 2 bases. This CDR3 contains 16 residues. This CDR3 is CASSHSGAGVTDTQYF. CDR3 sequence (DNA): TGTGCCAGCAGCCATTCCGGAGCGGGAGTCACAGATACGCAGTATTTT.

V and J are TRBV6-1 and TRBJ2-1; 9 nucleotides match TRBD1. CDR1 and CDR2 from the germline V gene are MNHNS and SASEGT. Losses at the gene ends were 7 bases for V and 1 base for J; bases not matched to a gene: 8. The CDR3 has 16 amino acids. CDR3 protein: CASTRTGGASYNEQFF. The CDR3, as DNA: TGTGCCAGCACAAGAACAGGGGGCGCGTCCTACAATGAGCAGTTCTTC.

The chain has TRBV7-2 and TRBJ2-2; 7 bases match TRBD1. V lost 9 bases and J lost 3; bases outside the gene matches: 7. Germline CDR1 is SGHTA and CDR2 is FQGNSA. There are 14 residues in the CDR3. The CDR3 nucleotides read TGTGCCAGTCACCTAGGGGGCGACACCGGGGAGCTGTTTTTT. This sequence encodes CASHLGGDTGELFF.

In DNA form, the CDR3 reads TGTGCCATCAGTGACCGGGCGGATGAAAAACTGTTTTTT. Translating gives CAISDRADEKLFF. V and J are TRBV10-3 and TRBJ1-4; D is ambiguous. Per the germline V gene, CDR1 is ENHRY and CDR2 is SYGVKD. The CDR3 runs to 13 residues. The V end lost 3 bases, the J end lost 6 bases, and 8 bases lay between the germline ends.

This sequence joins TRBV3-1 and TRBJ2-3, with TRBD2 matching 8 bases. V lost 0 bases, J lost 0 bases, and 2 bases stayed unmatched. This CDR3 comprises 16 residues. Germline V CDR1 and CDR2: LGHDT, YNNKEL (reference sequence). CDR3 DNA: TGTGCCAGCAGCCAAGACCGCGGGGGGAGCACAGATACGCAGTATTTT. Protein product: CASSQDRGGSTDTQYF.

This clonotype was seen just once. The junction shows a germline mismatch at one end, possibly a read error. J is TRBJ2-1 and V is TRBV12-5, with 12 bases aligning to TRBD2. The CDR3 length is 17 residues. Germline V gene sequence: CDR1 LGHNT, CDR2 FRNRAP. CDR3 in DNA: TGTGCTAGTGGCTTGGTCCTACTAGCGGGGGGATCGGGTGAGCAGTTCTTC. Translating gives CASGLVLLAGGSGEQFF.

The chain joins TRBV19 to TRBJ2-7; 8 positions agree with TRBD1. CDR1 is LNHDA, CDR2 SQIVND, per germline (reference sequence). CDR3 length: 14 residues. V trimming: 5 bases; J trimming: 1 base; junction bases outside the gene matches: 4. CDR3 protein: CASSFGQGSYEQYF. The CDR3 coding sequence is TGTGCCAGTAGTTTTGGACAGGGTTCCTACGAGCAGTACTTC.

The rearrangement links TRBV7-2 to TRBJ2-2, with 10 bases identical to TRBD1. This CDR3 comprises 18 residues. V gave up 4 bases and J gave up 8 bases; unmatched junction bases: 16. Germline CDR1 SGHTA, CDR2 FQGNSA. The CDR3 region is CASSSVGPGQGISGELFF. The DNA for the CDR3 is TGTGCCAGCAGCTCAGTGGGCCCGGGACAGGGGATATCAGGGGAGCTGTTTTTT.

CDR3 in DNA: TGTGCCAGCAGTTACTCTTTCAGTAAAGTAGACTCAGAGACCCAGTACTTC. Protein product: CASSYSFSKVDSETQYF. The V call is TRBV6-5, the J call TRBJ2-5; unclear D gene. Deletions cut 0 bases from V and 4 bases from J, with 18 bases between. The germline CDR1 and CDR2 sequences are MNHEY and SVGAGI. This CDR3 has 17 amino acids.

This sequence joins TRBV2 and TRBJ1-5, with D unresolved. This CDR3 is 15 amino acids long. Germline-derived CDR1 and CDR2 are SNHLY and FYNNEI. With 4 bases removed from V and 5 bases from J, the gap between germline ends came to 15 bases. The CDR3 region has the DNA TGTGCCAGCAGTGGATCGTCAGGCCTGCATCAGCCCCAGCATTTT. Its protein is CASSGSSGLHQPQHF.

The chain couples TRBV11-2 to TRBJ2-7; D is possibly TRBD1 or TRBD2 (7 bases each). The germline CDR1 and CDR2 sequences are SGHAT and FQNNGV. CDR3 length equals 14 residues. Trimming took 4 bases from V and 7 from J, leaving 17 bases between them. This chain's CDR3 is CASSSATGRGEQYF. DNA for the CDR3: TGTGCCAGCAGCTCCGCGACAGGGAGGGGGGAGCAGTACTTC.

CDR3 residues: CASRGDYEQYF. DNA for the CDR3: TGCGCCAGCAGGGGGGACTACGAGCAGTACTTC. The genes are TRBV5-1 and TRBJ2-7; TRBD1 or TRBD2 may be the D gene (5 bases each). The CDR3 covers 11 residues. The V end lost 5 bases, the J end lost 3 bases, and 6 bases lay between the germline ends. Per germline, CDR1 SGHRS and CDR2 YFSETQ.

This clonotype showed up just once. V gene TRBV4-1 combines with J gene TRBJ2-1, with 8 bases lining up with TRBD1. The V segment lost 4 bases and the J segment 4 bases; nucleotides outside the gene matches: 9. Per the germline V gene, CDR1 is MGHRA and CDR2 is YSYEKL. CDR3 size: 16 residues. This CDR3 reads CASSRAQGAEYNEQFF. Here the CDR3 DNA reads TGCGCCAGCAGCCGGGCTCAGGGGGCCGAATACAATGAGCAGTTCTTC.

The rearrangement joins TRBV18 to TRBJ1-1; no firm D call. Germline V lookup: CDR1 KGHSH, CDR2 LQKENI. The CDR3 covers 13 residues. V lost 6 bases to trimming and J lost 1 base, with 9 bases between them. The DNA of the CDR3 is TGTGCCAGCTCCCTTCAGGAGAACACTGAAGCTTTCTTT. It specifies CASSLQENTEAFF.

J is TRBJ1-5 and V is TRBV2; 7 nucleotides agree with TRBD1. The J segment lost 0 bases and the V segment lost 7 bases, leaving 6 bases of the junction unmatched. The CDR3 is made up of 15 amino acids. CDR1 is SNHLY, CDR2 FYNNEI, per germline. Here the CDR3 DNA reads TGTGCCAGCAACCCGGGACAGACTAGCAATCAGCCCCAGCATTTT. Its translation is CASNPGQTSNQPQHF.

The V call is TRBV20-1, the J call TRBJ2-7, with a weak D call TRBD1 (6 bases). V lost 6 bases to trimming and J lost 1 base, with 13 bases between them. This CDR3 is built from 13 residues. CDR1 and CDR2 (germline): DFQATT, SNEGSKA (reference sequence). The CDR3 protein is CSAKHGQSYEQYF. The CDR3 region has the DNA TGCAGTGCCAAACACGGACAGTCCTACGAGCAGTACTTC.

In this sample, this clonotype turned up once. The J gene is TRBJ2-7, the V gene TRBV12-3 or TRBV12-4; D may be TRBD2 (6 bases). This CDR3 contains 13 residues. V was cut by 6 bases and J by 2 bases, with 11 bases left in between. CDR3 nucleotides: TGTGCCAGCAGAGACGGGAGCACCTACGAGCAGTACTTC. Translation gives CASRDGSTYEQYF.

The chain is built from TRBV20-1 and TRBJ2-7, with 12 nucleotides matching TRBD2. The CDR3 is 15 residues long. V trimming: 4 bases; J trimming: 5 bases; junction bases outside the gene matches: 9. In germline, CDR1 is DFQATT, CDR2 SNEGSKA (reference sequence). CDR3 loop: CSATRLAGGQNEQYF. The CDR3 DNA sequence: TGCAGTGCTACCCGGCTAGCGGGAGGGCAAAACGAGCAGTACTTC.

The chain is built from TRBV19 and TRBJ1-1; D unresolved. CDR3 length: 11 residues. Germline V gives CDR1 LNHDA, CDR2 SQIVND (reference sequence). Trimming took 10 bases from V and 4 from J, leaving 10 bases between them. CDR3 DNA sequence: TGTGCCACCAAGACGCTCACTGAAGCTTTCTTT. Residues: CATKTLTEAFF.

CDR3 nucleotide sequence: TGTGCCACCAGTGATGATGTAAACATTCAGTACTTC. It encodes CATSDDVNIQYF. The chain is built from TRBV24-1 and TRBJ2-4; no definite D call. This CDR3 is built from 12 residues. Germline V gives CDR1 KGHDR, CDR2 SFDVKD. V dropped 3 bases and J dropped 6 bases, with 5 bases sitting between them.

The rearrangement joins TRBV29-1 to TRBJ2-7; tentative D call: TRBD1 (6 bases). The CDR3 runs 19 residues. Trimming stripped 3 bases from V and 3 bases from J, with 30 bases between. In germline, CDR1 is SQVTM, CDR2 ANQGSEA. The CDR3 coding sequence is TGCAGCGTTGACGAATCCCACCCGGGACACCAAACCAGCAACTACGAGCAGTACTTC. This sequence encodes CSVDESHPGHQTSNYEQYF.

The genes are TRBV13 and TRBJ1-2; D gene unclear. The CDR3 length is 14 residues. The V end was cut by 2 bases, the J end by 4 bases, with 11 bases between. In germline, CDR1 is PRHDT, CDR2 FYEKMQ (reference sequence). CDR3 amino acids: CASSLSGTRYGYTF. CDR3 nucleotide sequence: TGTGCCAGCAGCTTATCGGGCACCCGCTATGGCTACACCTTC.

The chain couples TRBV20-1 to TRBJ2-5; D gene unclear. V was shortened by 0 bases and J by 5 bases, with 4 bases between the two germline ends. Germline CDR1 reads DFQATT; CDR2 reads SNEGSKA (reference sequence). This CDR3 contains 11 residues. The CDR3 is CSARDWETQYF. CDR3 nucleotides: TGCAGTGCTAGAGATTGGGAGACCCAGTACTTC.